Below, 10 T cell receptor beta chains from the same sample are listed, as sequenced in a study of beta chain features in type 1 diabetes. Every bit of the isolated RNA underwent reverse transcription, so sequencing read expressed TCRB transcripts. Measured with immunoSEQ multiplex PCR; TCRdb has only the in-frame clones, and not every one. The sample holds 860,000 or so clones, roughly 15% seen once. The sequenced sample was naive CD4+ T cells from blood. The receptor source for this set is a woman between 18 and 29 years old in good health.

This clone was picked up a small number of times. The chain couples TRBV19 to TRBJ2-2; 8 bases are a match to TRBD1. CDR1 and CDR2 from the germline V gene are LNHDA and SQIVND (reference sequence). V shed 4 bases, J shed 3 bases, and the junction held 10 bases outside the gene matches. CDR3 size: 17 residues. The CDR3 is CASSKDRDGIYTGELFF. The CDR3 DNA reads TGTGCCAGTAGTAAGGACAGGGATGGGATCTACACCGGGGAGCTGTTTTTT.

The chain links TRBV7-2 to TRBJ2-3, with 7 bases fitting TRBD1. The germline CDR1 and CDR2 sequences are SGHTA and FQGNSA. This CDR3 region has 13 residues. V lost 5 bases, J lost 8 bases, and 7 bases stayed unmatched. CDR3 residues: CASSLKGAGTQYF. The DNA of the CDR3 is TGTGCCAGCAGCCTGAAGGGGGCTGGTACGCAGTATTTT.

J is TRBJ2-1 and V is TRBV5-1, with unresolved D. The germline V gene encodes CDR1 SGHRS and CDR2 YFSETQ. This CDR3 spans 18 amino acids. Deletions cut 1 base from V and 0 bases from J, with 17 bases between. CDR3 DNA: TGCGCCAGCAGCTTGCGCAGAATGACTGAGAGCTCCTACAATGAGCAGTTCTTC. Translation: CASSLRRMTESSYNEQFF.

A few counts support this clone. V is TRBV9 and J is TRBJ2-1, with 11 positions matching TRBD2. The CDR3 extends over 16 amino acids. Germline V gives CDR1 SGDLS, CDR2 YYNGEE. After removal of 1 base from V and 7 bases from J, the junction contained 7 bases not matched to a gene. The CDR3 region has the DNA TGTGCCAGCAGCGTATTGGGGACTAGCGGACCGAATGAGCAGTTCTTC. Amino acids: CASSVLGTSGPNEQFF.

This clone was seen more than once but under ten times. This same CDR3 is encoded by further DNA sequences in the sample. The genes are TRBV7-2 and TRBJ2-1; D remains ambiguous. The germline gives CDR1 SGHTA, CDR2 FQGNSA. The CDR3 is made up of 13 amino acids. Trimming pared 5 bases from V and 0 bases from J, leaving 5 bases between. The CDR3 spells CASSPGSYNEQFF. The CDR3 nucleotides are TGTGCCAGCAGCCCCGGCTCCTACAATGAGCAGTTCTTC.

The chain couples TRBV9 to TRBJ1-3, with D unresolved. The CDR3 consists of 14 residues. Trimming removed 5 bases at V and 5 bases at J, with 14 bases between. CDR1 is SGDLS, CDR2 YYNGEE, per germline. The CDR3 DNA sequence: TGTGCCAGCAGTGCTACGATGGACCGAAACACCATATATTTT. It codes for CASSATMDRNTIYF.

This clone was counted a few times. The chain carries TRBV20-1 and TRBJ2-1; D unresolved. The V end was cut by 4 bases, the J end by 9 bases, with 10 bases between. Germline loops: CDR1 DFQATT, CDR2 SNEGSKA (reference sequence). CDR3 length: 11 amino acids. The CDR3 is CSAIQWPEQFF. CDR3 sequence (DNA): TGCAGTGCTATACAGTGGCCTGAGCAGTTCTTC.

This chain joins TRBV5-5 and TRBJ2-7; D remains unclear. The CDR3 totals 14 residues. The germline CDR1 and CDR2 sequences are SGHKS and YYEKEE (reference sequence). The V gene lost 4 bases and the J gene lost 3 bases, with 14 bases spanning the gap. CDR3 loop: CASSGHILGYEQYF. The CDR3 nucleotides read TGTGCCAGCAGCGGCCACATTTTAGGCTACGAGCAGTACTTC.

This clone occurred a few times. The CDR3 nucleotides are TGTGCCAGCAGCTTAGCCGGGACAGGGACGGCCGGGGAGCTGTTTTTT. The encoded protein is CASSLAGTGTAGELFF. The chain is built from TRBV7-8 and TRBJ2-2; 9 bases map to TRBD1. There are 16 residues in the CDR3. From germline, CDR1 is SGHVS and CDR2 FQNEAQ. The J segment lost 6 bases and the V segment lost 0 bases, leaving 5 bases of the junction unmatched.

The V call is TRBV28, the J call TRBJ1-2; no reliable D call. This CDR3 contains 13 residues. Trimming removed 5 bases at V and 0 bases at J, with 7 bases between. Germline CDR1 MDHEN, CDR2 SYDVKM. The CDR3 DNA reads TGTGCCAGCAGTAACGGAGCTAACTATGGCTACACCTTC. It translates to CASSNGANYGYTF.